Below, 19 T cell receptor beta chains from the same sample are listed, as sequenced in a study of response to subunit inactivated influenza vaccine. Using its own MiXCR run on the RT-PCR reads, TCRdb lists one record per CDR3 protein. Of about 620,000 distinct CDR3 sequences in the sample, over 9.5% are singletons; the top ten hold roughly 10%. The material was PBMCs from blood, obtained on the day of vaccination. These receptors were taken from a man aged 45-60 years who received an inactivated influenza vaccine.

The chain carries TRBV6-1 and TRBJ1-2; D not resolved. CDR1 MNHNS and CDR2 SASEGT come from the germline V gene. Trimming pared 1 base from V and 3 bases from J, leaving 15 bases between. The CDR3 runs 16 residues. CDR3 loop: CASSEVYRTADYGYTF. CDR3 in DNA: TGTGCCAGCAGTGAAGTTTATAGGACGGCGGACTATGGCTACACCTTC.

V is TRBV7-6 and J is TRBJ1-3, with D hard to call. V lost 5 bases to trimming and J lost 3 bases, with 5 bases between them. Germline loops: CDR1 SGHVS, CDR2 FNYEAQ. The CDR3 totals 12 residues. CDR3 DNA sequence: TGTGCCAGCAGCGGGCGTGGAAACACCATATATTTT. It yields the protein CASSGRGNTIYF.

The chain employs TRBV3-1 and TRBJ2-7; 10 nucleotides match TRBD2. In germline, CDR1 is LGHDT, CDR2 YNNKEL (reference sequence). V lost 4 bases and J lost 8; bases outside the gene matches: 5. There are 13 residues in the CDR3. CDR3 bases: TGTGCCAGCAGCCCAGGGACTAGCGACCAGCAGTACTTC. Translating gives CASSPGTSDQQYF.

This clonotype has a handful of counts. The CDR3 nucleotides read TGTGCCAGCAGCGAAATATACCCCTATAGCAATCAGCCCCAGCATTTT. As protein: CASSEIYPYSNQPQHF. The V call is TRBV28, the J call TRBJ1-5; no clear D gene. Germline values: CDR1 MDHEN, CDR2 SYDVKM. V was cut by 6 bases and J by 0 bases, with 15 bases left in between. This CDR3 comprises 16 residues.

This clonotype was seen only a few times. V usage is TRBV10-3 and J usage is TRBJ2-1; D may be TRBD2 (5 bases). This CDR3 comprises 15 residues. Trimming shortened V by 3 bases and J by 3 bases, and 12 bases separated the two germline ends. CDR1 is ENHRY, CDR2 SYGVKD, per germline. CDR3: CAISDQTLGYNEQFF. The CDR3 DNA follows: TGTGCCATCAGTGACCAGACACTAGGCTACAATGAGCAGTTCTTC.

The sample holds one count of this clonotype. This chain uses TRBV12-3 or TRBV12-4 with TRBJ2-5; D possibly matches TRBD1 or TRBD2 (6 bases each). The CDR3 is 15 residues long. Trimming left V 3 bases short and J 1 base short, with 12 bases between. CDR3 nucleotide sequence: TGTGCCAGCAGTTTCCGAGGGGGGCTCCAAGAGACCCAGTACTTC. It yields the protein CASSFRGGLQETQYF.

The chain combines TRBV12-3 or TRBV12-4 with TRBJ2-5, with D unclear. The CDR3 spans 13 residues. V gave up 3 bases and J gave up 0 bases, with 5 bases separating them. The CDR3 region is CASSLGYQETQYF. In DNA, the CDR3 is TGTGCCAGCAGTTTGGGATACCAAGAGACCCAGTACTTC.

The V and J genes are TRBV7-8 and TRBJ1-4, with D maybe TRBD1 (5 bases). CDR1 and CDR2 from the germline V gene are SGHVS and FQNEAQ. V lost 5 bases, J lost 10 bases, and 20 bases lay in between. There are 15 residues in the CDR3. Written as DNA, the CDR3 is TGTGCCAGCAGCAGTAGCCGGGACCGTCGGGGAAAACTGTTTTTT. The encoded protein is CASSSSRDRRGKLFF.

This clonotype was seen only a few times. V gene TRBV5-1 combines with J gene TRBJ1-1; D is unclear. Per germline, CDR1 SGHRS and CDR2 YFSETQ. The CDR3 is 14 residues long. V was clipped by 0 bases and J by 1 base, with 7 bases between them. The CDR3 nucleotides are TGCGCCAGCAGCTTGGGACGGACGAACACTGAAGCTTTCTTT. The encoded protein is CASSLGRTNTEAFF. Full variable domain (missing parts from reference TRBV5-1 and TRBJ1-1): KAGVTQTPRYLIKTRGQQVTLSCSPISGHRSVSWYQQTPGQGLQFLFEYFSETQRNKGNFPGRFSGRQFSNSRSEMNVSTLELGDSALYLCASSLGRTNTEAFFGQGTRLTVV.

This rearrangement joins TRBV6-1 to TRBJ2-7; 14 positions agree with TRBD2. V was clipped by 6 bases and J by 3 bases; unmatched bases: 4. Germline values: CDR1 MNHNS, CDR2 SASEGT. This CDR3 comprises 15 residues. CDR3: CASRVGLAGVYEQYF. CDR3 nucleotides: TGTGCCAGCAGGGTGGGACTAGCGGGAGTCTACGAGCAGTACTTC.

The table lists this clonotype with a few counts. The J gene is TRBJ2-4, the V gene TRBV10-3, with D possibly TRBD2 on 5 matching bases. The CDR3 extends over 17 amino acids. The germline V gene encodes CDR1 ENHRY and CDR2 SYGVKD. The V gene lost 4 bases and the J gene lost 3 bases, with 19 bases spanning the gap. DNA for the CDR3: TGTGCCATCAGTGCTCCCGAGGGATCGGGCGGCAAAAACATTCAGTACTTC. Translating it yields CAISAPEGSGGKNIQYF.

This clonotype was recorded a few times. The chain is built from TRBV4-1 and TRBJ2-1; TRBD2 aligns across 8 bases. J was trimmed by 3 bases and V by 4 bases; bases with no gene match: 11. Germline V gene sequence: CDR1 MGHRA, CDR2 YSYEKL. This CDR3 is built from 17 residues. The CDR3 here is CASSPKGLGTDYNEQFF. The CDR3 bases are TGCGCCAGCAGCCCCAAGGGACTAGGGACCGACTACAATGAGCAGTTCTTC.

This clonotype was detected a few times. CDR3 sequence: CASRGGTGTYEQYF. The CDR3 bases are TGTGCCAGCAGGGGGGGGACAGGGACCTACGAGCAGTACTTC. The chain joins TRBV6-1 to TRBJ2-7; 9 bases fit TRBD1. The CDR3 is made up of 14 amino acids. After removal of 6 bases from V and 2 bases from J, the junction contained 5 bases not matched to a gene. Germline V CDR1 and CDR2: MNHNS, SASEGT.

This clonotype has a count of ten or more. The chain is built from TRBV6-6 and TRBJ1-4, with 7 nucleotides matching TRBD1. The V and J ends lost 9 bases and 5 bases, in that order; junction bases with no gene match: 3. The CDR3 is made up of 12 amino acids. Germline V gene sequence: CDR1 MNHNY, CDR2 SVGAGI (reference sequence). CDR3 bases: TGTGCCAGTAGACAGGGAAATGAAAAACTGTTTTTT. Translating it yields CASRQGNEKLFF.

In its sample, this clonotype was seen a few times. V is TRBV7-8 and J is TRBJ2-1; D is possibly TRBD1 or TRBD2 (6 bases each). Germline V gene lookup returns CDR1 SGHVS and CDR2 FQNEAQ. This CDR3 region has 14 residues. Trimming removed 5 bases from V and 7 bases from J, with 15 bases in between. This CDR3 is CASSPYKGGNEQFF. The CDR3, as DNA: TGTGCCAGCAGCCCATACAAGGGGGGAAATGAGCAGTTCTTC.

The rearrangement links TRBV20-1 to TRBJ2-7; 10 nucleotides match TRBD1. Germline values: CDR1 DFQATT, CDR2 SNEGSKA (reference sequence). Trimming cost V 3 bases and J 12 bases; bases outside gene matches: 8. CDR3 size: 12 residues. CDR3 region: CSARGPGQGLYF. CDR3 DNA sequence: TGCAGTGCTAGGGGCCCGGGACAGGGGTTGTACTTC.

The chain joins TRBV6-2 or TRBV6-3 to TRBJ2-6; D is perhaps TRBD2 (5 bases). Germline CDR1 reads MNHEY; CDR2 reads SVGEGT. The V gene lost 6 bases and the J gene lost 2 bases, with 11 bases spanning the gap. The CDR3 has 15 amino acids. The CDR3 loop is CASSLTRPGANVLTF. CDR3 in DNA: TGTGCCAGCAGCCTTACTAGACCTGGGGCCAACGTCCTGACTTTC.

This clonotype has ten or more counts. This rearrangement joins TRBV5-1 to TRBJ2-3; 9 bases are a match to TRBD2. With V trimmed by 0 bases and J by 5 bases, 4 bases remained unmatched. The CDR3 consists of 15 residues. Germline V gene sequence: CDR1 SGHRS, CDR2 YFSETQ. The CDR3 reads CASSLVAGVVDTQYF. The CDR3 DNA sequence: TGCGCCAGCAGCTTGGTAGCGGGAGTTGTAGATACGCAGTATTTT.

V usage is TRBV29-1 and J usage is TRBJ1-4, with a possible D match to TRBD1 (5 bases). V was pared by 7 bases and J by 6 bases, with 6 bases between. The germline CDR1 and CDR2 sequences are SQVTM and ANQGSEA. The CDR3 spans 10 residues. For the CDR3, the DNA is TGCAGCGGGGGGGATGAAAAACTGTTTTTT. Protein sequence: CSGGDEKLFF. The variable domain in full, with the rest retrieved from reference TRBV29-1 and TRBJ1-4, is SAVISQKPSRDICQRGTSLTIQCQVDSQVTMMFWYRQQPGQSLTLIATANQGSEATYESGFVIDKFPISRPNLTFSTLTVSNMSPEDSSIYLCSGGDEKLFFGSGTQLSVL.